This entry is about one TCR beta chain. Antigen: not known. This sample was taken from a study of neoadjuvant nivolumab and ipilimumab in lung cancer. Study observations and caveats: From pretherapy to surgery, tumor richness and clonality rose with dual therapy. Only a single major-pathologic-response sample was available for clonality analysis. Blood richness before therapy tracked richness in tumors resected after neoadjuvant therapy.

Germline CDR1 is SGHDT and CDR2 is YYEEEE. V lost 3 bases, J lost 2 bases, and 9 bases lay in between. The CDR3 is made up of 14 amino acids. Sequenced by immunoSEQ multiplex PCR; TCRdb stores in-frame clones only, minus some. The top ten hold around 7% of the sample, which has some 10,000 clones, 75% to 80% seen once. The chain has TRBV5-6 and TRBJ1-3; no definite D call. The source is an adult with non-small cell lung cancer. Some clones in this sample may be carry-over from other donors' samples. The sequenced sample was tumor tissue, obtained after neoadjuvant nivolumab, alone or with ipilimumab, at or shortly before surgery. This CDR3 reads CASSSTVTGNTIYF. DNA for the CDR3: TGTGCCAGCAGCTCCACAGTTACTGGAAACACCATATATTTT.